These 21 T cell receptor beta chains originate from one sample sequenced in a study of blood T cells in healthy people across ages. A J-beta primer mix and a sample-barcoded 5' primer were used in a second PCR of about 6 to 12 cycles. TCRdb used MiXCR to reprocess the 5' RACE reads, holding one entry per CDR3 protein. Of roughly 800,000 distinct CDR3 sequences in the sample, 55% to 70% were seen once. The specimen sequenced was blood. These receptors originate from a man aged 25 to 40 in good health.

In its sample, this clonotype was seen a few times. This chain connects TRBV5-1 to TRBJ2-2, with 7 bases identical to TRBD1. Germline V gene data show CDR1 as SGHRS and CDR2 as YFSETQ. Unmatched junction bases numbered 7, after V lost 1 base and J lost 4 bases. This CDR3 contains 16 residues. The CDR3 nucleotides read TGCGCCAGCAGCTTGATGCGCGACAGGGTCACCGGGGAGCTGTTTTTT. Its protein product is CASSLMRDRVTGELFF.

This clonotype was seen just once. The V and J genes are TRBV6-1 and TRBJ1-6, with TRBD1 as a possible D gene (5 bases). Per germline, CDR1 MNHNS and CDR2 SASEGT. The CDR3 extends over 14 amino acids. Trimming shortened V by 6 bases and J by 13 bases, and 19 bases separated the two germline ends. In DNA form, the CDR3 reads TGTGCCAGCAGACCTCCGGGACCCACGTGTCCCCTCCACTTT. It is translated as CASRPPGPTCPLHF.

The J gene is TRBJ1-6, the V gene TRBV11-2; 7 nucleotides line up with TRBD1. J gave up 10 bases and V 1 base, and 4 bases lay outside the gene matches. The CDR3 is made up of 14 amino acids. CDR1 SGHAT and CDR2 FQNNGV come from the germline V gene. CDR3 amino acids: CASSLAGTESPLHF. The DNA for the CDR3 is TGTGCCAGCAGCTTAGCGGGGACAGAATCACCCCTCCACTTT.

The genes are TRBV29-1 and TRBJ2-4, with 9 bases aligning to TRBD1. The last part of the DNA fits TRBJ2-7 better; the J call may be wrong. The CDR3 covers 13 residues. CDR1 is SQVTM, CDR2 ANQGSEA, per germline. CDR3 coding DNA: TGCAGCGCCAAACAGGGGGCTAGAGGCGAGCAGTACTTC. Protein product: CSAKQGARGEQYF.

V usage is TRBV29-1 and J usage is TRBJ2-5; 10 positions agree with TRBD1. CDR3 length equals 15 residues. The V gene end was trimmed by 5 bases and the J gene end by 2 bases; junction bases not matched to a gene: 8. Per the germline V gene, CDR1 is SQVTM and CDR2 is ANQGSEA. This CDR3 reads CSVCGDRGPQETQYF. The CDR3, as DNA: TGCAGCGTTTGTGGGGACAGGGGACCGCAAGAGACCCAGTACTTC.

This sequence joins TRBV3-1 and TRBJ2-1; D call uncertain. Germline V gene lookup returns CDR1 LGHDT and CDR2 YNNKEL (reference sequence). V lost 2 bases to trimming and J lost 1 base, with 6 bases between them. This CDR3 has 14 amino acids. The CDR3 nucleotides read TGTGCCAGCAGCCAATTGGGATCCTACAATGAGCAGTTCTTC. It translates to CASSQLGSYNEQFF.

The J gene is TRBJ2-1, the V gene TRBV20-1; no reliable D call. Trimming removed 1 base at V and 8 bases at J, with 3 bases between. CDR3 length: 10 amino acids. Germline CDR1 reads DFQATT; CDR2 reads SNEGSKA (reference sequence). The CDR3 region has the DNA TGCAGTGCTAGAGCCGATGAGCAGTTCTTC. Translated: CSARADEQFF.

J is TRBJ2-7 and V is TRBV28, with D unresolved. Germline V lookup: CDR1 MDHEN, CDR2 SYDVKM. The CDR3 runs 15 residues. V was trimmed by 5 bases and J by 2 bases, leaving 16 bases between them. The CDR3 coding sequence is TGTGCCAGCAGTCCCTTTGGAAACCGACCCTACGAGCAGTACTTC. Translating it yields CASSPFGNRPYEQYF.

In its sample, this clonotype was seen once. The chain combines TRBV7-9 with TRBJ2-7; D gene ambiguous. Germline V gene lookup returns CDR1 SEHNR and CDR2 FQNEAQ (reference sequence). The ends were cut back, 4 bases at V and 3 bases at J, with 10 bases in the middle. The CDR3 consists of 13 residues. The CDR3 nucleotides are TGTGCCAGCAGCTCTCCAAAAGACTACGAGCAGTACTTC. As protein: CASSSPKDYEQYF. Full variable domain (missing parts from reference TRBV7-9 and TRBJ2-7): DTGVSQNPRHKITKRGQNVTFRCDPISEHNRLYWYRQTLGQGPEFLTYFQNEAQLEKSRLLSDRFSAERPKGSFSTLEIQRTEQGDSAMYLCASSSPKDYEQYFGPGTRLTVT.

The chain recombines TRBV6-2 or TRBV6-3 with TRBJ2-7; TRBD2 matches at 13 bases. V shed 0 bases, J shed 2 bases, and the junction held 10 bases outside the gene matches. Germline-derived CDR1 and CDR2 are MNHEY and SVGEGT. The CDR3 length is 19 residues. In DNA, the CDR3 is TGTGCCAGCAGTTACTCACCCCATCCGGGACTAGCGGGGACCTACGAGCAGTACTTC. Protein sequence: CASSYSPHPGLAGTYEQYF.

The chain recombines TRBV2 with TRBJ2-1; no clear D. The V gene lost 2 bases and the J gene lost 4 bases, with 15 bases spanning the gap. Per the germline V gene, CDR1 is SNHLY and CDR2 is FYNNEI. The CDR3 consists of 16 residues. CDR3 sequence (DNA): TGTGCCAGCAGTGAATATTTGCAGGACCCGTACAATGAGCAGTTCTTC. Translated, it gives CASSEYLQDPYNEQFF. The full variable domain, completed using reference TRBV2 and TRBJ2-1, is EPEVTQTPSHQVTQMGQEVILRCVPISNHLYFYWYRQILGQKVEFLVSFYNNEISEKSEIFDDQFSVERPDGSNFTLKIRSTKLEDSAMYFCASSEYLQDPYNEQFFGPGTRLTVL.

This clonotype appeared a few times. The DNA for the CDR3 is TGTGCCAGCAGCTTGGGGCCCGGTGGCGAGACCCAGTACTTC. It translates to CASSLGPGGETQYF. The V gene is TRBV5-4, the J gene TRBJ2-7; D call uncertain. The better agreement between TRBJ2-5 and the DNA end casts doubt on the J call. The germline V gene encodes CDR1 SGHNT and CDR2 YYREEE (reference sequence). The CDR3 has 14 amino acids.

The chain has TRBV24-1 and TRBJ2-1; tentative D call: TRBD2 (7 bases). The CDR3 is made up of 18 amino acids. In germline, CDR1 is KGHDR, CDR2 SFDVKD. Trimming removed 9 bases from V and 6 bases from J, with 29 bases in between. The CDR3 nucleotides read TGTGCCACCCTAGGGGGGGCCTCAGGAGCCCCGAGGGGCAATGAGCAGTTCTTC. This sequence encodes CATLGGASGAPRGNEQFF.

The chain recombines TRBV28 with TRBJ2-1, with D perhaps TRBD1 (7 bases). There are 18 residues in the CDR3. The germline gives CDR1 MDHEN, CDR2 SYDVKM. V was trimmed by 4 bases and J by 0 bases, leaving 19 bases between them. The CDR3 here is CASSYRGGGISSYNEQFF. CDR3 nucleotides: TGTGCCAGCAGTTACAGGGGTGGCGGGATCAGCTCCTACAATGAGCAGTTCTTC. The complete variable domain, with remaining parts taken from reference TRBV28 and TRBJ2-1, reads DVKVTQSSRYLVKRTGEKVFLECVQDMDHENMFWYRQDPGLGLRLIYFSYDVKMKEKGDIPEGYSVSREKKERFSLILESASTNQTSMYLCASSYRGGGISSYNEQFFGPGTRLTVL.

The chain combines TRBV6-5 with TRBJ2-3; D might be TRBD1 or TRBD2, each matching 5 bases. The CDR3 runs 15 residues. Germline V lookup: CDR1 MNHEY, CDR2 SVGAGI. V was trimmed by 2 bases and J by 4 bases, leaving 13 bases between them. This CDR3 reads CASSYTGTVSDTQYF. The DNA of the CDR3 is TGTGCCAGCAGTTACACCGGGACCGTATCAGATACGCAGTATTTT.

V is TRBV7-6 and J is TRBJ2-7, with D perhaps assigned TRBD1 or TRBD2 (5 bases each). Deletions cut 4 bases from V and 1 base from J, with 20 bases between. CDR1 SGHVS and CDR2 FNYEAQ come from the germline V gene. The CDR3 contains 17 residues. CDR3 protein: CASSSGPKQMRSYEQYF. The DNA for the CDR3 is TGTGCCAGCAGCTCGGGGCCTAAGCAGATGAGGTCCTACGAGCAGTACTTC.

CDR3 bases: TGTGCCATCACCGCCGGGACAGGGGCGGACGAGCAGTACTTC. It yields the protein CAITAGTGADEQYF. The chain has TRBV10-3 and TRBJ2-5, with 10 bases fitting TRBD1. The J call may be incorrect, as the DNA end agrees better with TRBJ2-7. The length of the CDR3 is 14 residues. CDR1 is ENHRY and CDR2 is SYGVKD in the germline V gene.

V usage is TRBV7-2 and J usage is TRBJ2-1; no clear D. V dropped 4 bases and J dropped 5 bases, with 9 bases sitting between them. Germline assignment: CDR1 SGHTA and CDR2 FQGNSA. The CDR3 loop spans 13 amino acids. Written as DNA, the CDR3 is TGTGCCAGCAGCTGGGTCCTTCACAATGAGCAGTTCTTC. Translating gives CASSWVLHNEQFF.

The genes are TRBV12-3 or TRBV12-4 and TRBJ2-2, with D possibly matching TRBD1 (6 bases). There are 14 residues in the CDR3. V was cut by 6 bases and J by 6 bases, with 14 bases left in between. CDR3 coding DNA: TGTGCCAGCAGACCACCTACAGGGTCCGGGGAGCTGTTTTTT. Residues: CASRPPTGSGELFF.

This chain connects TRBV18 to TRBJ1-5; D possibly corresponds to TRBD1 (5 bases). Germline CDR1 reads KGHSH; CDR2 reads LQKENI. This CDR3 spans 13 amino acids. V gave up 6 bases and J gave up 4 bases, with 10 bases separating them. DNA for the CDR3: TGTGCCAGCTCCATAGGGGAAAATCAGCCCCAGCATTTT. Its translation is CASSIGENQPQHF.

The CDR3 region has the DNA TGTGCCAGCAGTTATTTCGGGGGGGGATACAATGAGCAGTTCTTC. Its protein product is CASSYFGGGYNEQFF. V gene TRBV12-3 or TRBV12-4 combines with J gene TRBJ2-1; 8 bases fit TRBD2. The CDR3 has 15 amino acids. Trimming cost V 4 bases and J 4 bases; bases outside gene matches: 6.